Shown below are 18 T cell receptor beta chains from a single sample sequenced in a study of blood T cell repertoires in COVID-19. The protocol was immunoSEQ multiplex PCR, while the TCRdb copy is restricted to in-frame clones and leaves out a portion. The sample includes approximately 190,000 clones, roughly 85% of them seen just once. Sequenced input: peripheral blood. These receptors originate from a man in his sixties with active or convalescent COVID-19.

The chain combines TRBV29-1 with TRBJ2-5; the D gene could be TRBD1 or TRBD2 (5 bases each). From germline, CDR1 is SQVTM and CDR2 ANQGSEA. The CDR3 spans 12 residues. V was pared by 8 bases and J by 1 base, with 11 bases between. CDR3 protein: CSIGGVQETQYF. In nucleotides, the CDR3 is TGCAGCATTGGGGGAGTCCAAGAGACCCAGTACTTC. The full variable domain, its missing parts supplied by reference TRBV29-1 and TRBJ2-5, is SAVISQKPSRDICQRGTSLTIQCQVDSQVTMMFWYRQQPGQSLTLIATANQGSEATYESGFVIDKFPISRPNLTFSTLTVSNMSPEDSSIYLCSIGGVQETQYFGPGTRLLVL.

This clone was seen a few times. J is TRBJ1-1 and V is TRBV6-5; tentatively, D is TRBD1 (5 bases). Germline-derived CDR1 and CDR2 are MNHEY and SVGAGI. Deletions cut 4 bases from V and 3 bases from J, with 12 bases between. This CDR3 is 14 amino acids long. CDR3 region: CASSLTVWDTEAFF. CDR3 DNA sequence: TGTGCCAGCAGTTTGACAGTTTGGGACACTGAAGCTTTCTTT.

The rearrangement uses TRBV6-5 and TRBJ2-3; 8 positions match TRBD2. CDR3 length equals 15 residues. Germline V gene data show CDR1 as MNHEY and CDR2 as SVGAGI. CDR3 sequence (DNA): TGTGCTAGTGTACGGGGGGGCGGGAGCACAGATACGCAGTATTTT. As protein: CASVRGGGSTDTQYF.

The gene calls are TRBV12-3 or TRBV12-4 and TRBJ1-4; D is undetermined. This CDR3 is built from 12 residues. V was cut by 6 bases and J by 5 bases, with 7 bases left in between. CDR3 coding DNA: TGTGCCAGCAGAGCGGGGAATGAAAAACTGTTTTTT. It codes for CASRAGNEKLFF.

J is TRBJ2-3 and V is TRBV6-5; D not certain. This CDR3 spans 13 amino acids. Germline V lookup: CDR1 MNHEY, CDR2 SVGAGI. V was clipped by 8 bases and J by 3 bases, with 12 bases between them. The CDR3 region is CASQAALTDTQYF. CDR3 nucleotides: TGTGCCAGCCAGGCAGCCCTTACAGATACGCAGTATTTT.

V is TRBV3-1 (or the pseudogene TRBV3-2) and J is TRBJ1-2, with a weak D call TRBD1 (5 bases). The CDR3 spans 13 residues. The germline V gene has CDR1 LGHDT and CDR2 YNNKEL (reference sequence). Between the trimmed V and J ends, which lost 5 bases and 8 bases, there was a span of 15 bases. The CDR3 sequence: CASSSGDRGGYTF. In nucleotides, the CDR3 is TGTGCCAGCAGCTCGGGCGACAGAGGAGGCTACACCTTC.

The chain employs TRBV18 and TRBJ1-1, with D possibly being TRBD1 (6 bases). The V end lost 4 bases, the J end lost 0 bases, and 9 bases lay between the germline ends. This CDR3 region has 14 residues. Germline CDR1 is KGHSH and CDR2 is LQKENI. CDR3 nucleotides: TGTGCCAGCTCACTTTCAGGGGTGAACACTGAAGCTTTCTTT. Amino acids: CASSLSGVNTEAFF.

The gene calls are TRBV5-4 and TRBJ2-3; D is unresolved. Trimming pared 3 bases from V and 0 bases from J, leaving 8 bases between. This CDR3 has 14 residues. Germline CDR1 SGHNT, CDR2 YYREEE (reference sequence). CDR3 nucleotide sequence: TGTGCCAGCAGCTCCCCGACTAGCACAGATACGCAGTATTTT. Translating gives CASSSPTSTDTQYF.

The V call is TRBV28, the J call TRBJ1-5; TRBD1 matches at 7 bases. CDR1 is MDHEN and CDR2 is SYDVKM in the germline V gene. J gave up 6 bases and V 4 bases, and 9 bases lay outside the gene matches. The CDR3 covers 15 residues. The DNA for the CDR3 is TGTGCCAGCAGTTCCCCCGGACAGGTTTTTCAGCCCCAGCATTTT. As protein: CASSSPGQVFQPQHF.

The chain couples TRBV5-1 to TRBJ2-3, with 12 bases identical to TRBD2. The CDR3 runs to 17 residues. CDR1 is SGHRS, CDR2 YFSETQ, per germline. Trimming at V came to 0 bases and at J to 5 bases, leaving 7 bases not matched to a gene. In DNA form, the CDR3 reads TGCGCCAGCAGCTTGGGATCTAGCGGGGGGGCGGAAGATACGCAGTATTTT. Its translation: CASSLGSSGGAEDTQYF.

V and J are TRBV3-1 (or the pseudogene TRBV3-2) and TRBJ2-1; D ambiguous. Germline lookup yields CDR1 LGHDT and CDR2 YNNKEL (reference sequence). The CDR3 has 14 amino acids. V was clipped by 7 bases and J by 1 base, with 11 bases between them. The CDR3 loop reads CASTGSRSYNEQFF. In DNA form, the CDR3 reads TGTGCCAGCACGGGTAGTAGGTCCTACAATGAGCAGTTCTTC.

The chain links TRBV29-1 to TRBJ1-1; no firm D call. This CDR3 contains 13 residues. From germline, CDR1 is SQVTM and CDR2 ANQGSEA. V was cut by 3 bases and J by 5 bases, with 13 bases left in between. In DNA form, the CDR3 reads TGCAGCGTTGATAGCGGGCCTCCAACTGAAGCTTTCTTT. It is translated as CSVDSGPPTEAFF.

This rearrangement joins TRBV12-5 to TRBJ2-2; 11 bases agree with TRBD1. Per germline, CDR1 LGHNT and CDR2 FRNRAP. CDR3 length equals 19 residues. V trimming: 4 bases; J trimming: 1 base; junction bases outside the gene matches: 11. This chain's CDR3 is CASGSYADRGLLNTGELFF. CDR3 bases: TGTGCTAGTGGTTCTTACGCGGACAGGGGGCTCTTGAACACCGGGGAGCTGTTTTTT.

The chain combines TRBV19 with TRBJ2-1, with 9 bases fitting TRBD1. The CDR3 extends over 14 amino acids. Germline V gene lookup returns CDR1 LNHDA and CDR2 SQIVND (reference sequence). V lost 5 bases and J lost 8; bases outside the gene matches: 7. CDR3 bases: TGTGCCAGTAGTCCGGGACAGGGTATTCATGAGCAGTTCTTC. The encoded protein is CASSPGQGIHEQFF.

The V and J genes are TRBV5-1 and TRBJ2-7; 8 nucleotides line up with TRBD1. Unmatched junction bases numbered 5, after V lost 0 bases and J lost 6 bases. CDR1 and CDR2 (germline): SGHRS, YFSETQ. The CDR3 runs to 14 residues. The DNA of the CDR3 is TGCGCCAGCAGCTTGGTCGCGACAGGGGCCGAGCAGTACTTC. Its protein product is CASSLVATGAEQYF.

The chain couples TRBV7-2 to TRBJ2-3; D possibly corresponds to TRBD2 (6 bases). This CDR3 spans 16 amino acids. Trimming shortened V by 5 bases and J by 0 bases, and 15 bases separated the two germline ends. Per the germline V gene, CDR1 is SGHTA and CDR2 is FQGNSA. DNA of the CDR3: TGTGCCAGCAGCAGGCTTAGCGGACCCAGCACAGATACGCAGTATTTT. Amino acids: CASSRLSGPSTDTQYF.

The V and J genes are TRBV7-8 and TRBJ2-7; 12 positions agree with TRBD2. The CDR3 length is 15 residues. Germline trimming cut 3 bases from V and 1 base from J; bases unmatched to any gene: 1. Germline lookup yields CDR1 SGHVS and CDR2 FQNEAQ. The CDR3 region is CASSLTSGGSYEQYF. CDR3 coding DNA: TGTGCCAGCAGCTTGACTAGCGGGGGTTCCTACGAGCAGTACTTC. Combining the CDR3 with reference TRBV7-8 and TRBJ2-7 gives the whole variable domain GAGVSQSPRYKVAKRGQDVALRCDPISGHVSLFWYQQALGQGPEFLTYFQNEAQLDKSGLPSDRFFAERPEGSVSTLKIQRTQQEDSAVYLCASSLTSGGSYEQYFGPGTRLTVT.

The rearrangement uses TRBV6-1 and TRBJ2-7, with 7 bases identical to TRBD1. After removal of 0 bases from V and 2 bases from J, the junction contained 7 bases not matched to a gene. The CDR3 covers 16 residues. In germline, CDR1 is MNHNS, CDR2 SASEGT. CDR3 sequence reads: CASSEALDRDTYEQYF. In DNA form, the CDR3 reads TGTGCCAGCAGTGAAGCGCTTGACAGGGACACCTACGAGCAGTACTTC.